This T cell receptor (beta chain) is drawn from a study of early T cells in non-severe SARS-CoV-2 infection (dated by TCRdb to the early 2020s). Study-level background: TCR sequencing used bulk RNA from unsorted whole blood, so alpha and beta chains could not be paired.

Based on the germline V gene, the CDR1 and CDR2 sequences are WSHSY and SAAADI. The CDR3 numbers 15 residues from cysteine through phenylalanine. Only the CDR3 DNA stays, 45 bases, in frame from base 1. V drops 2 bases and J drops 4 bases, leaving 14 bases in between. Results the study describes overall, beyond this receptor: VDJdb matching was skewed toward anti-spike CD8 responses and likely underestimated virus-specific expansions, missing private and CD4 specificities.

Library prep was done by 5' RACE. Instrument on record: NextSeq 500. In the TCR library protocol, unique molecular identifiers were attached to individual cDNA molecules to correct for PCR bias and sequencing error. TCR alpha and beta chains were both sequenced, and the abundances of alpha and beta sequences in each sample were closely correlated with each other. On the study's bioinformatics: Decombinator V4 was used to perform V gene, J gene and CDR3 annotation of TCR sequences. TCRs were defined as expanded if a significant change between any two time points was detected under a Poisson model with p below 0.0001. TCR abundances were normalised to the total number of TCRs sequenced in each sample and reported as counts per million. TRAV1-2 paired with TRAJ12, TRAJ20 or TRAJ33 defined MAIT TCRs, while TRAV10 paired with TRAJ18 defined iNKT TCRs. VDJdb, accessed 1 November 2021, was searched for CMV, EBV and SARS-CoV-2 annotated TCRs, with TCRs annotated for multiple antigens excluded. TCRdb reran the public reads through fastp at Q25 and MiXCR, keeping productive beta chains. All rows with the same CDR3 protein become a single entry with the most common DNA and genes. The V and J calls reflect TCRdb's pipeline rather than the authors' work. This sample gives tens of thousands of distinct CDR3 sequences in total; 6.5% to 7.5% of them show up just once. Roughly 5% of the sample comes from the top ten.

This was a case-control study nested in a cohort of healthcare workers in London, UK, who had nasopharyngeal swab PCR tests and blood samples taken every week. Healthcare workers were recruited between 23 and 31 March 2020, during the week of the UK lockdown, and were followed weekly for up to about 15 weeks. As to this clonotype: Its antigen is not yet known. Base qualities are not recorded, but no much larger clone differs from it by a single base.

The rearrangement combines TRBV10-2 with TRBJ1-2, with no reliable assignment of the D segment. The receptor was isolated from an adult who was a healthcare worker with PCR-confirmed SARS-CoV-2 infection or an uninfected control (not recorded which). The source material was whole blood, sampled at baseline. The sequenced DNA: TGCGCCAGCAGTGAGGGCCCATCCGGGGTCTATGGCTACACCTTC. This codes for CASSEGPSGVYGYTF.